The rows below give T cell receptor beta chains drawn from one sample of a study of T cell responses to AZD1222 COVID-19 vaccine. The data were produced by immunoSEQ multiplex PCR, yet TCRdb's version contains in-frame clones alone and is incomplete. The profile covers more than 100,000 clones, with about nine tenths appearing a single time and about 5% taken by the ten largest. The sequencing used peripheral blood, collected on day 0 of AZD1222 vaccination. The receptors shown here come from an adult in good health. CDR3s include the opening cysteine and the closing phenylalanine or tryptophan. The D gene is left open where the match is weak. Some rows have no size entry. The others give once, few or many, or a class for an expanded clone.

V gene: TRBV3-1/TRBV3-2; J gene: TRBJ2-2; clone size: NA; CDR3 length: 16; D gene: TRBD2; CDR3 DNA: TGTGCCAGCAGCCAAGATTGGGAGGGCGACACCGGGGAGCTGTTTTTT; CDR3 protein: CASSQDWEGDTGELFF
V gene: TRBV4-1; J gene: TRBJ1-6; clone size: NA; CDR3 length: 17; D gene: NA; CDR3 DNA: TGCGCCAGCAGCCAAATTCCGGGACACCTCTTAATTTCACCCCTCCACTTT; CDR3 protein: CASSQIPGHLLISPLHF
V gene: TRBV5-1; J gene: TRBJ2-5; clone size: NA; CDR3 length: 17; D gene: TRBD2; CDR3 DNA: TGCGCCAGCAGCTCCGGGACTAGCGGGGGGGCTGCCGGGACCCAGTACTTC; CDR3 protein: CASSSGTSGGAAGTQYF
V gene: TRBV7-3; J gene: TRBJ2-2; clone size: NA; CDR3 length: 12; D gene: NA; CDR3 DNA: TGTGCCAGCAGCGCCGACACCGGGGAGCTGTTTTTT; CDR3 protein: CASSADTGELFF
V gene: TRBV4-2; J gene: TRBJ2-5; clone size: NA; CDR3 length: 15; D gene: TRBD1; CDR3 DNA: TGTGCCAGCAGCCAAGAGGGACAGGGCTCGAAGACCCAGTACTTC; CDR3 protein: CASSQEGQGSKTQYF
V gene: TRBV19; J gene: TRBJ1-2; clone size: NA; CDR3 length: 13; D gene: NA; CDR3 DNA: TGTGCCAGTAATCCTGGCGTGGGGATTGGCTACACCTTC; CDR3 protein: CASNPGVGIGYTF
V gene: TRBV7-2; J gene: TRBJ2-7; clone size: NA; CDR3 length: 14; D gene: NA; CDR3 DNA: TGTGCCAGCAGCCCCGACAGGAGCTCCTACGAGCAGTACTTC; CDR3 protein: CASSPDRSSYEQYF
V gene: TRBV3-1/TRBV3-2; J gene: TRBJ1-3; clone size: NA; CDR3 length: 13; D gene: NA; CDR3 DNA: TGTGCCAGCACGGGCACAAATGGAAACACCATATATTTT; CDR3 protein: CASTGTNGNTIYF
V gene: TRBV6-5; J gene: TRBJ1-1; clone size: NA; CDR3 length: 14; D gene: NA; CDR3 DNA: TGTGCCAGCAGTTCCATCGGGACATTCACTGAAGCTTTCTTT; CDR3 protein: CASSSIGTFTEAFF
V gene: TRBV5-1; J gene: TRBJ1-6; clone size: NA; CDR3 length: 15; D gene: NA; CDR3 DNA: TGCGCCAGCAGCTTGTCTCAGCCAATCGATTCACCCCTCCACTTT; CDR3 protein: CASSLSQPIDSPLHF
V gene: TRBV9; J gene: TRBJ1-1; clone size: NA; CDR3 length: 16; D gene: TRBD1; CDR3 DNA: TGTGCCAGCTCCCGGGACAGGGGGCTGAGAAACACTGAAGCTTTCTTT; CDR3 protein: CASSRDRGLRNTEAFF
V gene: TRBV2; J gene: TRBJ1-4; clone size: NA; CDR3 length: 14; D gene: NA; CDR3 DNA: TGTGCCAGCAGTGCAAGGGATTGGACTGAAAAACTGTTTTTT; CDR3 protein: CASSARDWTEKLFF
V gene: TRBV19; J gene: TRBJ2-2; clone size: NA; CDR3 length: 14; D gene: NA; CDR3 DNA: TGTGCCAGTAGTATTGGGGGGCGAACCGGGGAGCTGTTTTTT; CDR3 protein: CASSIGGRTGELFF
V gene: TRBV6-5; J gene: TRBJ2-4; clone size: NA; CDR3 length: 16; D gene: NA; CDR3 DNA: TGTGCCAGCAGTTACAATGGGCTTACAGCCAAAAACATTCAGTACTTC; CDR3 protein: CASSYNGLTAKNIQYF
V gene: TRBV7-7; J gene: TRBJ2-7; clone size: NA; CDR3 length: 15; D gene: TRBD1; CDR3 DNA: TGTGCTAGCAGCCCCTCGGGGACAGGGGTTGGCGAGCAGTACTTC; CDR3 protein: CASSPSGTGVGEQYF
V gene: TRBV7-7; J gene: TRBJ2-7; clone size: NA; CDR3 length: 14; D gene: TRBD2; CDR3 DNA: TGTGCCAGCAGCCCGGGCGGGACTAGCTACGAGCAGTACTTC; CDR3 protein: CASSPGGTSYEQYF
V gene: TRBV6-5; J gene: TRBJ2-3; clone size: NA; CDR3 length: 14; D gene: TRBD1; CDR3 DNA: TGTGCCAGCAAGACAGGGTTTGAGACAGATACGCAGTATTTT; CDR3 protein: CASKTGFETDTQYF
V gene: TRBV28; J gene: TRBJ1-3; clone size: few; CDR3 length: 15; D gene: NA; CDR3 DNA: TGTGCCAGCAGCCCCGTGGTGGGGATCGGAGGCACCATATATTTT; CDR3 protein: CASSPVVGIGGTIYF
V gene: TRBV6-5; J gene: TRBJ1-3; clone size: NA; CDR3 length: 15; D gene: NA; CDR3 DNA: TGTGCCAGCAGTTACGGGACATACTCTGGAAACACCATATATTTT; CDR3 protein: CASSYGTYSGNTIYF
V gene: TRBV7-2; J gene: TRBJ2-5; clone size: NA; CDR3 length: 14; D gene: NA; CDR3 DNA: TGTGCCAGCAGCTTAATTTGGGGACAAGAGACCCAGTACTTC; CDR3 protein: CASSLIWGQETQYF
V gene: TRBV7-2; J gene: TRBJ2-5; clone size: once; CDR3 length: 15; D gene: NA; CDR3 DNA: TGTGCCAGCAGCTTAGTTACAGGGAACGGTGGGGACCAGTACTTC; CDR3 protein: CASSLVTGNGGDQYF
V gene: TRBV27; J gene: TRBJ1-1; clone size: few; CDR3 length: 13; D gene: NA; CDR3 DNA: TGTGCCAGCAGTTCGTTCCCAGGAACTGAAGCTTTCTTT; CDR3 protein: CASSSFPGTEAFF
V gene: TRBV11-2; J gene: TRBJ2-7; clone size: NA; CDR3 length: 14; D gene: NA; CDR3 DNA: TGTGCCAGCAGAACTTCCGTCGTCTCTTCCGAGCAGTACTTC; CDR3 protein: CASRTSVVSSEQYF
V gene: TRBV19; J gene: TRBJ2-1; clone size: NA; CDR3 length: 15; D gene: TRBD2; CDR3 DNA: TGTGCCAGTAGTATGGAAGCGGGGTATTACAATGAGCAGTTCTTC; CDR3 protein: CASSMEAGYYNEQFF
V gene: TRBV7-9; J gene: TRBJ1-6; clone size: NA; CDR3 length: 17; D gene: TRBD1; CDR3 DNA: TGTGCCAGCAGCAAAACAGACCCGGGACAGTATAATTCACCCCTCCACTTT; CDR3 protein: CASSKTDPGQYNSPLHF
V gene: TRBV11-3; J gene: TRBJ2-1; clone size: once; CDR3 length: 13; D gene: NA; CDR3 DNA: TGTGCCAGCAGCCCCCCAGTGGGCAATGAGCAGTTCTTC; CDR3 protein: CASSPPVGNEQFF
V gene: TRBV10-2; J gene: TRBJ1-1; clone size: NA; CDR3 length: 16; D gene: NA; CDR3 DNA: TGCGCCAGCAGTAGGACCAACCAACTTGTGAACACTGAAGCTTTCTTT; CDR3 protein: CASSRTNQLVNTEAFF
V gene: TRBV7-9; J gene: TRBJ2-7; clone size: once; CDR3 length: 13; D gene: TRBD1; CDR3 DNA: TGTGCCATCGTGTTACAGGGGAGTCACGAGCAGTACTTC; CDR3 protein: CAIVLQGSHEQYF
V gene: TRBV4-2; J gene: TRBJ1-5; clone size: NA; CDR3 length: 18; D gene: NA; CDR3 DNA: TGTGCCAGCAGCCAAGAAGTTGGGAGGACAGCGAGCAATCAGCCCCAGCATTTT; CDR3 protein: CASSQEVGRTASNQPQHF
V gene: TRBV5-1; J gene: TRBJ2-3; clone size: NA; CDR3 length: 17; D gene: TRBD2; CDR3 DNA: TGCGCCAGCAGCTTTCGAGGACTAGCGCGGATTACAGATACGCAGTATTTT; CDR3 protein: CASSFRGLARITDTQYF
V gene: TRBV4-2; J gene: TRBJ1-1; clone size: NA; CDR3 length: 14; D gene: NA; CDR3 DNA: TGTGCCAGCAGCCAAGACCCACAGAACACTGAAGCTTTCTTT; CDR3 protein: CASSQDPQNTEAFF
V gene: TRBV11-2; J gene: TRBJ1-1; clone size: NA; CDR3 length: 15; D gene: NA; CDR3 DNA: TGTGCCAGCAGCTCCCTAGGACCCAAGCACACTGAAGCTTTCTTT; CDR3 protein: CASSSLGPKHTEAFF
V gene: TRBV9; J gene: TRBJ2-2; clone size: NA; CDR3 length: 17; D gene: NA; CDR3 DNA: TGTGCCAGCAGTCACAGCCCAGGAGGAGGGAACACCGGGGAGCTGTTTTTT; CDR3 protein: CASSHSPGGGNTGELFF
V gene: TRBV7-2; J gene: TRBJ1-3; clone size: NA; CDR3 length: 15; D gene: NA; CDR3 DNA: TGTGCCAGCACACAAGAGGGAGTCTCTGGAAACACCATATATTTT; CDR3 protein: CASTQEGVSGNTIYF
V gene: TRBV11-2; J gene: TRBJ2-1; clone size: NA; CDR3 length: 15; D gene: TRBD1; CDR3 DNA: TGTGCCAGCAGTAGACAGGGGAACTCCTACAATGAGCAGTTCTTC; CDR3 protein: CASSRQGNSYNEQFF
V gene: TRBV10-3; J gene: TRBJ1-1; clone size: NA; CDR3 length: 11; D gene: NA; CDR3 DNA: TGTGCCATCAGAGCGGACACTGAAGCTTTCTTT; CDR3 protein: CAIRADTEAFF
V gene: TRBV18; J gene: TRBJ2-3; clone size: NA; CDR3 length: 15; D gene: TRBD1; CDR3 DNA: TGTGCCAGCTCACCACCCGGGCAGGGGGCATATACGCAGTATTTT; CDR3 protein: CASSPPGQGAYTQYF
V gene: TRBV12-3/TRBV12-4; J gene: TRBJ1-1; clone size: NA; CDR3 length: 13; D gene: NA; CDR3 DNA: TGTGCCAGCAGCAGGGGTGGGTACACTGAAGCTTTCTTT; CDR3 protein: CASSRGGYTEAFF
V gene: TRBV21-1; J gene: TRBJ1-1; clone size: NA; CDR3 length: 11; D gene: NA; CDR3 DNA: TGTGCCAGCAGCAAAGACAGTGAAGCTTTCTTT; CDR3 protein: CASSKDSEAFF
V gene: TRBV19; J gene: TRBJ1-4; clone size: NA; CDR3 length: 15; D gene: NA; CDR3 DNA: TGTGCCACCACCCGGGAGAGCTCAACTAATGAAAAACTGTTTTTT; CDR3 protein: CATTRESSTNEKLFF
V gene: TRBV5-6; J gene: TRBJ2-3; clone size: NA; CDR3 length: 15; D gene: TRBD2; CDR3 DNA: TGTGCCAGCAGCCCCCTGGGCGGGGGGGCCGGTACGCAGTATTTT; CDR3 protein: CASSPLGGGAGTQYF
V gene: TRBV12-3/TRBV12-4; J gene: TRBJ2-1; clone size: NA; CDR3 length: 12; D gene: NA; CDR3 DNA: TGTGCCAGCAGTTTATATAATAATGAGCAGTTCTTC; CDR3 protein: CASSLYNNEQFF
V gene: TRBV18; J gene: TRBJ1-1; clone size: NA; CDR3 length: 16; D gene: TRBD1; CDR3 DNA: TGTGCCAGCTCACCACGAACAGGGGGCTGGGACACTGAAGCTTTCTTT; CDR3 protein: CASSPRTGGWDTEAFF
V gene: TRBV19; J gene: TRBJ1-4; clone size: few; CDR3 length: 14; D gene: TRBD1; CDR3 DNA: TGTGCCAGTAGTATGGAGGGGGCATATGAAAAACTGTTTTTT; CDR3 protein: CASSMEGAYEKLFF
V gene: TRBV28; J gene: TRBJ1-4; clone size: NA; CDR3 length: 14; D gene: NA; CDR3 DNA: TGTGCCAGCAGAGCTGGGGGGGCAGGTGAAAAACTGTTTTTT; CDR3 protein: CASRAGGAGEKLFF
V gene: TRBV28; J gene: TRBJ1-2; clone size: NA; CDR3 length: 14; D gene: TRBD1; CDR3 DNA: TGTGCCAGCAACGCCCAAGCGACAGGGAATGGCTACACCTTC; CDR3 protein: CASNAQATGNGYTF
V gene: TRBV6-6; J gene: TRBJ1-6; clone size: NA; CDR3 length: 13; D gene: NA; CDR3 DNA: TGTGCCAGCAGACAGGGATGGGATTCACCCCTCCACTTT; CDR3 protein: CASRQGWDSPLHF
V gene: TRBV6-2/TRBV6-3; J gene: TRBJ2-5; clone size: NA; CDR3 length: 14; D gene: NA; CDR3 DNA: TGTGCCAGCAGTATCTCGATAAGCCAAGAGACCCAGTACTTC; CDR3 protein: CASSISISQETQYF
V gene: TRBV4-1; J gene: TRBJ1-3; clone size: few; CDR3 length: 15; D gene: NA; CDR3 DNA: TGCGCCAGCAGCCCTGGACAGCTCTCTGGAAACACCATATATTTT; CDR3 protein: CASSPGQLSGNTIYF
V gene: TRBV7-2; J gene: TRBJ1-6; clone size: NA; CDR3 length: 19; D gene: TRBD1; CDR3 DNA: TGTGCCAGCAGCTTAGCAGGGACAGGGTTCTCCTCCTATAATTCACCCCTCCACTTT; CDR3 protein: CASSLAGTGFSSYNSPLHF
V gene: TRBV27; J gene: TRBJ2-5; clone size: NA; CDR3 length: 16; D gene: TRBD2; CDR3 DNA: TGTGCCAGCAGCCCCCGGGGGAGCGGGGAGATGGGGACCCAGTACTTC; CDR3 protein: CASSPRGSGEMGTQYF
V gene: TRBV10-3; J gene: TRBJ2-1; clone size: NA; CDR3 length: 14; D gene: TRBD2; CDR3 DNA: TGTGCCTCCACGGGGGTAGCGGGGGCCAATGAGCAGTTCTTC; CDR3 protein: CASTGVAGANEQFF
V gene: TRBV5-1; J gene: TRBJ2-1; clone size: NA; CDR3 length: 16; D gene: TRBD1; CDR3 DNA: TGCGCCAGCAGCTTGGACGCCGGGACAGGGTACAATGAGCAGTTCTTC; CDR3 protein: CASSLDAGTGYNEQFF
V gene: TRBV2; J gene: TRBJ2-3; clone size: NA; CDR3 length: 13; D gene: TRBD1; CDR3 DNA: TGTGCCAGCACCCGGGACAGTCCAGATACGCAGTATTTT; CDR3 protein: CASTRDSPDTQYF
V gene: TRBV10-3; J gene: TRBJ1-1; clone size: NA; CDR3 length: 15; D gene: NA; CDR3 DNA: TGTGCCATCAGTGCCCAGGGGTCCCCGAACACTGAAGCTTTCTTT; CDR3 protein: CAISAQGSPNTEAFF
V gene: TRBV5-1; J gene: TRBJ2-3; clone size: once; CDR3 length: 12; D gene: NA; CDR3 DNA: TGCGCCAGCAGCTACGACACAGATACGCAGTATTTT; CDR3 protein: CASSYDTDTQYF
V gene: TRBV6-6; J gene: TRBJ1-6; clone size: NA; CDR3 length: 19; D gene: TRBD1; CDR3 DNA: TGTGCCAGCAGTCACCCGGGACAGAATTTTAGATCCTATAATTCACCCCTCCACTTT; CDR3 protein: CASSHPGQNFRSYNSPLHF